A single sample is the source of the 28 T cell receptor beta chains below, sequenced in a study of blood T cell repertoires in COVID-19. The repertoire was sequenced with immunoSEQ multiplex PCR; TCRdb's copy has only in-frame clones and lacks some. The sample contains fewer than 350,000 clones, 85% of which appear only once. What was sequenced was PBMCs or T cells enriched from blood (not recorded which). These receptors were collected from a woman in her forties or fifties who had recovered from COVID-19.

The chain is built from TRBV6-5 and TRBJ2-2; D is unclear. Germline CDR1 MNHEY, CDR2 SVGAGI. This CDR3 has 15 amino acids. The germline V and J ends were trimmed by 0 bases and 1 base, with 6 bases remaining between them. The CDR3 DNA reads TGTGCCAGCAGTTACTCGTCTTGGAACACCGGGGAGCTGTTTTTT. It encodes CASSYSSWNTGELFF.

This clone occurred once. The CDR3 here is CASSLDPTETYEQYF. As DNA, the CDR3 is TGTGCCAGCAGCTTAGATCCGACGGAGACCTACGAGCAGTACTTC. The rearrangement joins TRBV11-2 to TRBJ2-7; D is unresolved. V was shortened by 0 bases and J by 2 bases, with 11 bases between the two germline ends. CDR1 is SGHAT, CDR2 FQNNGV, per germline. This CDR3 contains 15 residues.

J is TRBJ2-5 and V is TRBV7-8, with 7 positions matching TRBD2. The V gene end was trimmed by 4 bases and the J gene end by 5 bases; junction bases not matched to a gene: 10. This CDR3 comprises 15 residues. The germline gives CDR1 SGHVS, CDR2 FQNEAQ. The CDR3 DNA reads as TGTGCCAGCAGCTCCCGCGGGGGTGCGATCGAGACCCAGTACTTC. It yields the protein CASSSRGGAIETQYF.

In the case of this clone: At the DNA level, this CDR3 is encoded by other sequences in the same sample as well. This chain links TRBV3-1 (or the pseudogene TRBV3-2) with TRBJ2-7; D is possibly TRBD1 (5 bases). This CDR3 has 13 amino acids. V dropped 1 base and J dropped 2 bases, with 6 bases sitting between them. In germline, CDR1 is LGHDT, CDR2 YNNKEL (reference sequence). The CDR3 DNA reads as TGTGCCAGCAGCCAAGCAGGGACCTACGAGCAGTACTTC. It specifies CASSQAGTYEQYF.

CDR3 sequence reads: CAWSVLSGGPDEQYF. The CDR3 region has the DNA TGTGCCTGGAGTGTACTATCGGGGGGGCCCGACGAGCAGTACTTC. The gene calls are TRBV30 and TRBJ2-7, with 8 bases matching TRBD2. This CDR3 region has 15 residues. Losses at the gene ends were 0 bases for V and 5 bases for J; bases not matched to a gene: 9. The germline gives CDR1 GTSNPN, CDR2 SVGIG (reference sequence).

CDR3 bases: TGTGCCTGGAGTCCACGGGCGGGCGAGCAGTACTTC. Protein: CAWSPRAGEQYF. J is TRBJ2-7 and V is TRBV30; a possible D gene is TRBD2 (5 bases). Germline loops: CDR1 GTSNPN, CDR2 SVGIG (reference sequence). The CDR3 is 12 amino acids. Trimming took 2 bases from V and 6 from J, leaving 11 bases between them.

The J gene is TRBJ2-7, the V gene TRBV9; TRBD1 aligns across 7 bases. Looked up from germline, CDR1 is SGDLS and CDR2 is YYNGEE. CDR3 length equals 13 residues. The V segment lost 7 bases and the J segment 5 bases; nucleotides outside the gene matches: 9. CDR3 loop: CASSRGLIDEQYF. The CDR3 coding sequence is TGTGCCAGCTCTAGGGGGCTTATCGACGAGCAGTACTTC.

The chain is built from TRBV6-5 and TRBJ1-3, with D tentatively TRBD1 (6 bases). Trimming pared 7 bases from V and 4 bases from J, leaving 11 bases between. The CDR3 extends over 13 amino acids. The germline CDR1 and CDR2 sequences are MNHEY and SVGAGI. The CDR3 DNA is TGTGCCAGCACCAGGGGTTCAGGAAACACCATATATTTT. This gives the protein CASTRGSGNTIYF.

CDR3 in DNA: TGTGCCAGCAGGCTAGCGGGAGCGAACTACGAGCAGTACTTC. It encodes CASRLAGANYEQYF. This chain links TRBV19 with TRBJ2-7; 10 bases are a match to TRBD2. CDR3 length equals 14 residues. Per germline, CDR1 LNHDA and CDR2 SQIVND (reference sequence). V lost 9 bases and J lost 3; bases outside the gene matches: 8.

This clone was seen only once. The V and J genes are TRBV7-8 and TRBJ1-3; perhaps TRBD1 as D (5 bases). The germline V gene encodes CDR1 SGHVS and CDR2 FQNEAQ. The CDR3 has 14 residues. Trimming took 8 bases from V and 3 from J, leaving 14 bases between them. The CDR3 is CASSEFRVGNTIYF. In DNA, the CDR3 is TGTGCCAGCTCTGAATTCAGGGTTGGAAACACCATATATTTT.

This sequence joins TRBV6-2 or TRBV6-3 and TRBJ2-7; 12 bases align to TRBD2. CDR3 length: 14 residues. In germline, CDR1 is MNHEY, CDR2 SVGEGT. V was clipped by 6 bases and J by 4 bases; unmatched bases: 4. CDR3: CASSRTSGAYEQYF. CDR3 DNA: TGTGCCAGCAGCCGGACTAGCGGGGCTTACGAGCAGTACTTC.

This chain uses TRBV19 with TRBJ2-7, with 13 bases identical to TRBD2. The V gene end was trimmed by 1 base and the J gene end by 4 bases; junction bases not matched to a gene: 7. This CDR3 spans 17 amino acids. The germline CDR1 and CDR2 sequences are LNHDA and SQIVND (reference sequence). DNA for the CDR3: TGTGCCAGTAGTATAGCTCAGCCGGGACTAGCGGGATACGAGCAGTACTTC. This sequence encodes CASSIAQPGLAGYEQYF.

This clone came up once. V is TRBV15 and J is TRBJ1-1; TRBD1 might be the D (5 bases). Trimming removed 3 bases at V and 0 bases at J, with 8 bases between. The CDR3 has 14 residues. Germline loops: CDR1 LNHNV, CDR2 YYDKDF (reference sequence). The CDR3 loop reads CATSRGGMNTEAFF. The CDR3 nucleotides are TGTGCCACCAGCAGGGGGGGAATGAACACTGAAGCTTTCTTT.

The chain has TRBV29-1 and TRBJ1-3, with 7 bases that match TRBD1. CDR3 size: 15 residues. Germline V gene sequence: CDR1 SQVTM, CDR2 ANQGSEA. The CDR3 DNA reads as TGCAGTGCCCAGGGGGGCTCCCTCTCTGGAAACACCATATATTTT. It encodes CSAQGGSLSGNTIYF.

The V and J genes are TRBV5-1 and TRBJ1-2; TRBD1 might be the D (5 bases). The CDR3 has 14 residues. V lost 3 bases and J 4 bases, leaving 13 bases between the germline ends. Germline V gives CDR1 SGHRS, CDR2 YFSETQ. In DNA, the CDR3 is TGCGCCAGCAGCTGGGGGGACGGGAGCTATGGCTACACCTTC. It is translated as CASSWGDGSYGYTF.

This clone was seen only a few times. Here the CDR3 reads CASSLARDREAFF. The CDR3 coding sequence is TGTGCCAGCAGCTTAGCAAGGGACAGGGAAGCTTTCTTT. This chain connects TRBV11-2 to TRBJ1-1; TRBD1 aligns across 8 bases. This CDR3 spans 13 amino acids. Per germline, CDR1 SGHAT and CDR2 FQNNGV. The trim removed 1 base at V and 8 bases at J, leaving 3 bases unmatched.

V is TRBV14 and J is TRBJ1-2; TRBD1 might be the D (5 bases). Per the germline V gene, CDR1 is SGHDN and CDR2 is FVKESK. The CDR3 runs 14 residues. V gave up 3 bases and J gave up 2 bases, with 10 bases separating them. CDR3 residues: CASSHRVGNYGYTF. The DNA of the CDR3 is TGTGCCAGCAGCCACAGGGTAGGGAACTATGGCTACACCTTC.

The rearrangement joins TRBV2 to TRBJ2-7; TRBD2 aligns across 9 bases. Losses at the gene ends were 2 bases for V and 0 bases for J; bases not matched to a gene: 5. CDR1 SNHLY and CDR2 FYNNEI come from the germline V gene. The CDR3 length is 16 residues. The CDR3 here is CASSESSGAYSYEQYF. The CDR3 nucleotides read TGTGCCAGCAGTGAATCTAGCGGGGCCTACTCCTACGAGCAGTACTTC.

The V and J genes are TRBV7-2 and TRBJ2-5, with 8 bases aligning to TRBD2. The CDR3 has 16 amino acids. Germline values: CDR1 SGHTA, CDR2 FQGNSA. V shed 1 base, J shed 6 bases, and the junction held 10 bases outside the gene matches. CDR3 loop: CASSLVVGGGQKTQYF. In nucleotides, the CDR3 is TGTGCCAGCAGCTTAGTTGTTGGCGGGGGGCAGAAGACCCAGTACTTC.

The V call is TRBV28, the J call TRBJ1-5; TRBD1 agrees at 7 bases. The CDR3 runs to 15 residues. CDR1 and CDR2 from the germline V gene are MDHEN and SYDVKM. Trimming removed 5 bases from V and 1 base from J; junction bases left unmatched: 5. The CDR3 DNA reads TGTGCCAGCAGTCGACGACAGGGCAGCAATCAGCCCCAGCATTTT. This translates into CASSRRQGSNQPQHF. The full variable domain, rest sourced from reference TRBV28 and TRBJ1-5, is DVKVTQSSRYLVKRTGEKVFLECVQDMDHENMFWYRQDPGLGLRLIYFSYDVKMKEKGDIPEGYSVSREKKERFSLILESASTNQTSMYLCASSRRQGSNQPQHFGDGTRLSIL.

The gene calls are TRBV3-1 (or the pseudogene TRBV3-2) and TRBJ2-5; 10 positions match TRBD2. This CDR3 has 15 residues. Germline CDR1 LGHDT, CDR2 YNNKEL (reference sequence). Unmatched junction bases numbered 2, after V lost 4 bases and J lost 0 bases. This CDR3 is CASSPLAGDQETQYF. The CDR3 bases are TGTGCCAGCAGCCCTCTAGCGGGGGACCAAGAGACCCAGTACTTC.

The chain links TRBV7-6 to TRBJ1-6, with 7 bases identical to TRBD1. The germline CDR1 and CDR2 sequences are SGHVS and FNYEAQ. V gave up 4 bases and J gave up 4 bases; unmatched junction bases: 4. The CDR3 runs to 15 residues. The CDR3 nucleotides read TGTGCCAGCAGCTGGTCACAGGGGTATAATTCACCCCTCCACTTT. Encoded protein: CASSWSQGYNSPLHF.

The chain links TRBV5-5 to TRBJ2-7, with 7 bases that match TRBD1. The CDR3 loop spans 12 amino acids. V was pared by 1 base and J by 5 bases, with 0 bases of the junction left unmatched. Germline-derived CDR1 and CDR2 are SGHKS and YYEKEE (reference sequence). The DNA of the CDR3 is TGTGCCAGCAGCTTGACAGGGGACGAGCAGTACTTC. Its translation is CASSLTGDEQYF.

This chain joins TRBV19 and TRBJ1-6; D call uncertain. With 3 bases removed from V and 0 bases from J, the gap between germline ends came to 9 bases. From germline, CDR1 is LNHDA and CDR2 SQIVND (reference sequence). There are 16 residues in the CDR3. CDR3 bases: TGTGCCAGTAGTATGATGGGGAGCTCCTATAATTCACCCCTCCACTTT. Translated: CASSMMGSSYNSPLHF.

J is TRBJ2-2 and V is TRBV5-1; D gene uncertain. This CDR3 has 15 amino acids. Germline CDR1 SGHRS, CDR2 YFSETQ. V lost 2 bases and J lost 3, with 11 bases in between. CDR3 protein: CASSFRQDHTGELFF. The CDR3 nucleotides read TGCGCCAGCAGCTTCCGGCAGGATCACACCGGGGAGCTGTTTTTT.

This clone has only one observation. The V call is TRBV7-9, the J call TRBJ1-5; 9 nucleotides agree with TRBD1. With V trimmed by 8 bases and J by 8 bases, 10 bases remained unmatched. CDR1 is SEHNR and CDR2 is FQNEAQ in the germline V gene (reference sequence). CDR3 size: 14 residues. The CDR3 reads CASGGTGIVEPQHF. The CDR3 DNA reads as TGTGCCAGCGGCGGGACAGGGATCGTGGAGCCCCAGCATTTT.

The chain combines TRBV30 with TRBJ2-6, with D perhaps matching TRBD2 (5 bases). The length of the CDR3 is 16 residues. Trimming took 0 bases from V and 2 from J, leaving 11 bases between them. From germline, CDR1 is GTSNPN and CDR2 SVGIG (reference sequence). The CDR3 loop reads CAWSVREKPGANVLTF. CDR3 nucleotide sequence: TGTGCCTGGAGTGTACGGGAAAAGCCTGGGGCCAACGTCCTGACTTTC.

This clone occurred a few times. The V and J genes are TRBV19 and TRBJ1-5; D gene unclear. This CDR3 is 15 amino acids long. Germline V gene lookup returns CDR1 LNHDA and CDR2 SQIVND (reference sequence). Trimming cost V 3 bases and J 2 bases, with 11 bases left between them. CDR3 DNA sequence: TGTGCCAGTAGTATCCCGCGGGCCCGCAATCAGCCCCAGCATTTT. The encoded protein is CASSIPRARNQPQHF. Full variable domain (rest looked up from reference TRBV19 and TRBJ1-5): DGGITQSPKYLFRKEGQNVTLSCEQNLNHDAMYWYRQDPGQGLRLIYYSQIVNDFQKGDIAEGYSVSREKKESFPLTVTSAQKNPTAFYLCASSIPRARNQPQHFGDGTRLSIL.